The present entry profiles one TCR beta chain with its context. These data are taken from a study of blood T cell repertoires in COVID-19. Study as a whole: The samples span acute and convalescent COVID-19 from the United States, Italy and Spain. Sources were T cells, B-cell-depleted T cells, or PBMCs; the material itself was cDNA or gDNA.

This CDR3 region has 14 residues. Per germline, CDR1 SNHLY and CDR2 FYNNEI. Trimming took 7 bases from V and 8 from J; bases not matched to a gene: 5. Original handling: Estimated nucleated cell counts came from reference gene primer amplification. The data were produced by immunoSEQ multiplex PCR, yet TCRdb's version contains in-frame clones alone and is incomplete. The DNA was the basis for D and trimming; V, J and clone size are from that table. The sample has 15,000 to 20,000 clones; roughly 86% are singletons. The chain is built from TRBV2 and TRBJ1-6; 10 bases are a match to TRBD1. Specimen: peripheral blood. The receptor was derived from a human donor in a cohort sampled during active COVID-19. CDR3 coding DNA: TGTGCCAGCATTGGGACAGGGGCGCATTCACCCCTCCACTTT. This gives the protein CASIGTGAHSPLHF. The full variable domain, with the rest looked up from reference TRBV2 and TRBJ1-6, is EPEVTQTPSHQVTQMGQEVILRCVPISNHLYFYWYRQILGQKVEFLVSFYNNEISEKSEIFDDQFSVERPDGSNFTLKIRSTKLEDSAMYFCASIGTGAHSPLHFGNGTRLTVT.